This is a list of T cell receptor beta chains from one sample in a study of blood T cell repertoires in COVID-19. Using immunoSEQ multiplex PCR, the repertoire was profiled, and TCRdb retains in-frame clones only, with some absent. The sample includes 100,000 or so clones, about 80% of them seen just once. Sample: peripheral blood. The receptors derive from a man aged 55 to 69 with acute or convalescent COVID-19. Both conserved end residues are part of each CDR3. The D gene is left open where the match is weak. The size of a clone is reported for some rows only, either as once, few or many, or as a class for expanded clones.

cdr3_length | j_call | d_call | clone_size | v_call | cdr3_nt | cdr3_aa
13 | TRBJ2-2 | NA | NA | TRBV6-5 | TGTGCCAGCAGCCAATCAGGGGCCGGGGAGCTGTTTTTT | CASSQSGAGELFF
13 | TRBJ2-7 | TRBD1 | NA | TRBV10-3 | TGTGCCATCAGTGCCAGGACAGGGGACGAGCAGTACTTC | CAISARTGDEQYF
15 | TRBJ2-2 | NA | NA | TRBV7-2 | TGTGCCAGCAGCTTATGGGCCTCGAACACCGGGGAGCTGTTTTTT | CASSLWASNTGELFF
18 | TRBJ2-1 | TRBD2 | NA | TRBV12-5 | TGTGCTAGTGGTTTGGTACTCGGACTAGCGGACCGGGGCGATGAGCAGTTCTTC | CASGLVLGLADRGDEQFF
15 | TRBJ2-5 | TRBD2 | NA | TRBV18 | TGTGCCAGCTCACCGGGACTAGCGGATCAAGAGACCCAGTACTTC | CASSPGLADQETQYF
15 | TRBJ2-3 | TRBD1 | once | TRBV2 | TGTGCCAGCAGTCGGACAGGGTCTAGCACAGATACGCAGTATTTT | CASSRTGSSTDTQYF
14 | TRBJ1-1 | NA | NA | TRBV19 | TGTGCCAGTAGTATAGTTCAGGGGAACACTGAAGCTTTCTTT | CASSIVQGNTEAFF
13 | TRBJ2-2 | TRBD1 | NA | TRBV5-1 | TGCGCCAGCAGCTCTACAGGGGGCTGGGAGCTGTTTTTT | CASSSTGGWELFF
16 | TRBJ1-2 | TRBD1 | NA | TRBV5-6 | TGTGCCAGCAGCCGCCCAGGGACAGGAGATAACTATGGCTACACCTTC | CASSRPGTGDNYGYTF
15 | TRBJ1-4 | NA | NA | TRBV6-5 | TGTGCCAGCAGGGGGGGTAGGGACGGGCTCGAAAAACTGTTTTTT | CASRGGRDGLEKLFF
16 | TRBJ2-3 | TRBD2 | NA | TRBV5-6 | TGTGCCAGCAGCTTGGCCGGGACTAGCAGAGCAGATACGCAGTATTTT | CASSLAGTSRADTQYF
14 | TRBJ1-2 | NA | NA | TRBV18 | TGTGCCAGCTCACCAAACGGTCCACGGTCTGGCTACACCTTC | CASSPNGPRSGYTF
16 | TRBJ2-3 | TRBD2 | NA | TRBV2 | TGTGCCAGCAGGCAGGGACTAGCAGATAGCACAGATACGCAGTATTTT | CASRQGLADSTDTQYF
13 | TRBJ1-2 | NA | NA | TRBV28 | TGTGCCAGCAGTTCCCAGGGGCGGCTTGGCTACACCTTC | CASSSQGRLGYTF
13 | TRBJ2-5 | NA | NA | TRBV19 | TGTGCCAGTAGTCCGCGCGGTCAGGAGACCCAGTACTTC | CASSPRGQETQYF
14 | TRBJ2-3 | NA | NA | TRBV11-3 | TGTGCCAGCACCGGAGCGGCCCACACAGATACGCAGTATTTT | CASTGAAHTDTQYF
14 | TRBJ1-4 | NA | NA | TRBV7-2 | TGTGCCAGCAGCTTAGAGGAGAGTAATGAAAAACTGTTTTTT | CASSLEESNEKLFF
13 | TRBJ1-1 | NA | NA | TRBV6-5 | TGTGCCAGCAGTTACGGAGAGAACACTGAAGCTTTCTTT | CASSYGENTEAFF
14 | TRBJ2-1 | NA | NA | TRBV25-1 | TGTGCCAGCATGGACAGTGTGTCGCTAGGTGAGCAGTTCTTC | CASMDSVSLGEQFF
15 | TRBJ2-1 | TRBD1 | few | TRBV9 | TGTGCCAGCAGCGCAGGGGGACAGGGGGTCAATGAGCAGTTCTTC | CASSAGGQGVNEQFF
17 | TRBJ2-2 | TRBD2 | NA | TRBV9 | TGTGCCAGCAGCCCGACTAGCGGGAGGGCTTACGCCGGGGAGCTGTTTTTT | CASSPTSGRAYAGELFF
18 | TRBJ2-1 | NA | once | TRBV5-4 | TGTGCCAGCAGCCCGGAGGCGGGGGCGGGGTCCAACTACAATGAGCAGTTCTTC | CASSPEAGAGSNYNEQFF
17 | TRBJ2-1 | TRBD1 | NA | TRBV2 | TGTGCCAGCAGTCAGGTGGGCCGGGACAGGGTAGACAATGAGCAGTTCTTC | CASSQVGRDRVDNEQFF
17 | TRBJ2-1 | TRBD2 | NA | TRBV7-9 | TGTGCCAGCAGCCCAGGGACTAGCGGGAGTGCGGACAATGAGCAGTTCTTC | CASSPGTSGSADNEQFF
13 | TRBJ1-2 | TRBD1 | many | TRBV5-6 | TGTGCCAGCAGCCACCCCACAGGGGATGGCTACACCTTC | CASSHPTGDGYTF
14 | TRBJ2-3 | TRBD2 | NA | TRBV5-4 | TGTGCCAGCGGCGGGGGGGTTAGCACAGATACGCAGTATTTT | CASGGGVSTDTQYF
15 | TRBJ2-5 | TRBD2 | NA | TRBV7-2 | TGTGCCAGCAGGCCTAGCGGGAGGGTAGCGGAGACCCAGTACTTC | CASRPSGRVAETQYF
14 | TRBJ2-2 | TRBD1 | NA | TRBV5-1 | TGCGCCAGCCGGACAGGGGGCGGTACCGGGGAGCTGTTTTTT | CASRTGGGTGELFF
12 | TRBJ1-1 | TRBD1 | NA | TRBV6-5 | TGTGCCACCAGGACAGGGGGAACTGAAGCTTTCTTT | CATRTGGTEAFF
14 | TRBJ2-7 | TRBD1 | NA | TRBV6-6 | TGTGCCAGCAGTACCACAGGGGGCGACTACGAGCAGTACTTC | CASSTTGGDYEQYF
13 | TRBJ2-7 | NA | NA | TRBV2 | TGTGCCAGCAGTGGGACACGGGCCTACGAGCAGTACTTC | CASSGTRAYEQYF
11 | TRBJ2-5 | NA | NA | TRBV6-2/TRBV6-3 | TGTGCCAGCAGTTCAACAGGGCCCCAGTACTTC | CASSSTGPQYF
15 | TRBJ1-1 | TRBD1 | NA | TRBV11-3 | TGTGCCAGCAGCTCGCGGACAGGGGGTCCCACTGAAGCTTTCTTT | CASSSRTGGPTEAFF
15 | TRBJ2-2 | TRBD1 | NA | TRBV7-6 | TGTGCCAGCAGCATGGGACAGGGGGCAACCGGGGAGCTGTTTTTT | CASSMGQGATGELFF
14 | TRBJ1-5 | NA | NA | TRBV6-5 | TGTGCCAGCAGCGCAGGACAGACCAATCAGCCCCAGCATTTT | CASSAGQTNQPQHF
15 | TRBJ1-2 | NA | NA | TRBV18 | TGTGCCAGCTCACCAGAGGGCCCCCGGGGCTATGGCTACACCTTC | CASSPEGPRGYGYTF
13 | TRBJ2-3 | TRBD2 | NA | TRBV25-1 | TGTGCCAGCCAGCTAGCGGGCACAGATACGCAGTATTTT | CASQLAGTDTQYF
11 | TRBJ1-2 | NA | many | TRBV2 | TGTGCCAGCAGGGGAGAGGTTGGCTACACCTTC | CASRGEVGYTF
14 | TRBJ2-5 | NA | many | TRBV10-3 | TGTGCCATCAGCGATGGACTGGATCAAGAGACCCAGTACTTC | CAISDGLDQETQYF
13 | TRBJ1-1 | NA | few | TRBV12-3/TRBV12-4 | TGTGCCAGCAGTTCCCGGGAGAACACTGAAGCTTTCTTT | CASSSRENTEAFF
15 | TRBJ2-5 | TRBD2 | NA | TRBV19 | TGTGCCAGTAGTATCTCTAGCGGGGGACGAGAGACCCAGTACTTC | CASSISSGGRETQYF
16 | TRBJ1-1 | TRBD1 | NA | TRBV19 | TGTGCCAGTAGTGTGGGACAGGGAAGATCGAACACTGAAGCTTTCTTT | CASSVGQGRSNTEAFF
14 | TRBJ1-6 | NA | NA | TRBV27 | TGTGCCAGCGGCTCTCCCGGGGGTAATTCACCCCTCCACTTT | CASGSPGGNSPLHF
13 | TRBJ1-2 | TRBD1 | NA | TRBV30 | TGTGCCTGGAGTGTACAGGGGAGCTTTGGCTACACCTTC | CAWSVQGSFGYTF
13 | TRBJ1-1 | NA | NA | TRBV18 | TGTGCCAGCTCATGGACAGCGAACACTGAAGCTTTCTTT | CASSWTANTEAFF
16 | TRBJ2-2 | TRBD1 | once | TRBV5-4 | TGTGCCAGCAGCCCTGAAACAGGGGGCAGCGACGGGGAGCTGTTTTTT | CASSPETGGSDGELFF
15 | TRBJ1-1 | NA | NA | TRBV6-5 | TGTGCCAGCATCCCGAGCGGTTACATGAACACTGAAGCTTTCTTT | CASIPSGYMNTEAFF
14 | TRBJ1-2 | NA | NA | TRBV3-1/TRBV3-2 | TGTGCCAGCAGCCAAGTGGAGCAATCGGGAGGCTACACCTTC | CASSQVEQSGGYTF
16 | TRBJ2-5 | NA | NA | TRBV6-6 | TGTGCCAGCAGTTATAACCAGGAGGGTTTGGAAGAGACCCAGTACTTC | CASSYNQEGLEETQYF
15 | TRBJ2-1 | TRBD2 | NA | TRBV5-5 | TGTGCCAGCAGCTTTCTTGGCGGGAGTGACAATGAGCAGTTCTTC | CASSFLGGSDNEQFF
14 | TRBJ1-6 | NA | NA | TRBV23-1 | TGCGCCAGCACCCGAGAGTGTGTTAATTCACCCCTCCACTTT | CASTRECVNSPLHF
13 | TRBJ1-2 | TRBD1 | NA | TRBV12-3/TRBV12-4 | TGTGCCAGCAGTCCGGGGACAGCCTATGGCTACACCTTC | CASSPGTAYGYTF
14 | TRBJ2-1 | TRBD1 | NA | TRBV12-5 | TGTGCTAGTGGTTCCGGGACAGGCCAAAGAGAGCAGTTCTTC | CASGSGTGQREQFF
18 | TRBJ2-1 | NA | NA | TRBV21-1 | TGTGCCAGCAGCAAACTTAGTGTAGGGACTAGCGGCAGGAATGAGCAGTTCTTC | CASSKLSVGTSGRNEQFF
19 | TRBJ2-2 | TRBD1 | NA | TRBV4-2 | TGTGCCAGCAGCCCTTTTCGCTCCGGGACAGTAAAGAACACCGGGGAGCTGTTTTTT | CASSPFRSGTVKNTGELFF
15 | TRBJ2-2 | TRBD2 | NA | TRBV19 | TGTGCCAGTATCGGGGGGGCAGGATATACCGGGGAGCTGTTTTTT | CASIGGAGYTGELFF
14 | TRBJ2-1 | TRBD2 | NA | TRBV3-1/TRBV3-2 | TGTGCCAGCAGCTTGGGAGTAGCGGGAGCTGAGCAGTTCTTC | CASSLGVAGAEQFF